These 3 T cell receptor beta chains came from one sample sequenced in a study of blood T cell repertoires in COVID-19. Using immunoSEQ multiplex PCR, the repertoire was profiled, and TCRdb retains in-frame clones only, with some absent. The top ten clones hold approximately 8.1% of a sample with about 210,000 clones, 70% to 90% of them seen once. The sequencing sample was made of peripheral blood. These receptors were taken from a woman in her forties or fifties with active or convalescent COVID-19.

This chain joins TRBV16 and TRBJ2-1; no reliable D call. This CDR3 contains 12 residues. The ends were cut back, 4 bases at V and 6 bases at J, with 7 bases in the middle. Germline CDR1 KGHSY, CDR2 FQNENV. The CDR3 spells CASSPPGNEQFF. In DNA, the CDR3 is TGTGCCAGCAGCCCCCCGGGCAATGAGCAGTTCTTC.

The CDR3 region has the DNA TGTGCCAGCAGTGGCTGGACTGAGGATAACTACGAGCAGTACTTC. This gives the protein CASSGWTEDNYEQYF. This rearrangement joins TRBV6-2 or TRBV6-3 to TRBJ2-7; perhaps TRBD2 as D (5 bases). This CDR3 has 15 residues. V was trimmed by 5 bases and J by 3 bases, leaving 17 bases between them. Germline CDR1 reads MNHEY; CDR2 reads SVGEGT.

This chain uses TRBV3-1 (or the pseudogene TRBV3-2) with TRBJ2-3, with a tentative D call TRBD2 (6 bases). The CDR3 is 13 amino acids. CDR1 is LGHDT, CDR2 YNNKEL, per germline (reference sequence). V was cut by 1 base and J by 4 bases, with 6 bases left in between. Here the CDR3 DNA reads TGTGCCAGCAGCCAAGCGGGAGCAGATACGCAGTATTTT. It is translated as CASSQAGADTQYF.